This T cell receptor beta chain appears in the sequencing data of a study of CD8+ T cells in alopecia areata. Whole-study context: The authors grafted skin from approximately 6-13-month-old C3H/HeJ donors with spontaneous alopecia onto roughly 6-11-week-old female C3H/HeJ mice.

Ten or more counts support this clone. Its antigen is unidentified. These gene names are mouse names. Sequencing ends 4 residues short of the CDR3 end; the germline J gene provides the rest. Cutaneous lymph node cells were pooled, and they were sorted using CD4, CD8alpha, NKG2D, NKG2ACE and other markers. After isolation, RNA underwent reverse transcription to generate cDNA as the sequencing template. Produced via immunoSEQ multiplex PCR; TCRdb's table is partial and in-frame only. The sample is made up of around 18,000 clones, none counted only once. Germline lookup yields CDR1 NNHNN and CDR2 SYGAGS (reference sequence). The CDR3 totals 12 residues. The study's findings and limits: Scalp samples also yield sequences from resident alphabeta T cells of normal skin.

This TCR was sampled from a C3H/HeJ mouse with alopecia areata. These mice share the MHC haplotype H2-k. V usage is TRBV13-2 and J usage is TRBJ2-7; no firm D call. The sequenced material came from CD8+ T cells sorted from a lymph node. CDR3 residues: CASGDDRYEQYF. CDR3 DNA (partial): TGTGCCAGCGGTGATGACAGATAT.